These 2 T cell receptor beta chains originate from one sample sequenced in a study of T cells in Graves' hyperthyroidism and ophthalmopathy. RNA transcripts gave rise to amplified TCR beta CDR3 regions. With the HTBI primer set, the TCR CDR3 went through a first round of RT-PCR. Each CDR3 protein is one row after TCRdb ran MiXCR on the multiplex PCR reads. The sample gives around 620,000 distinct CDR3 sequences, approximately 15% of which show up once; roughly 6.9% is in the top ten. The specimen was blood. These receptor sequences come from a woman between 18 and 29 years old with Graves' ophthalmopathy.

This clonotype was seen ten or more times. The V call is TRBV7-2, the J call TRBJ2-7; TRBD2 aligns across 10 bases. CDR1 and CDR2 (germline): SGHTA, FQGNSA. The length of the CDR3 is 16 residues. Unmatched junction bases numbered 10, after V lost 5 bases and J lost 3 bases. The CDR3 region is CASSLPPLAGFYEQYF. CDR3 nucleotide sequence: TGTGCCAGCAGCCTCCCCCCACTAGCGGGATTCTACGAGCAGTACTTC.

Of note for this clonotype: Since a much larger clone is just one base distant, this may be a read error. The chain joins TRBV28 to TRBJ2-7; 7 bases are a match to TRBD1. CDR3 length: 15 amino acids. The germline V gene encodes CDR1 MDHEN and CDR2 SYDVKM. CDR3 bases: TGTGCCGGCAGGCCGACAGGGCTGAGCTCCTACGAGCAGTACTTC. It specifies CAGRPTGLSSYEQYF.